This T cell receptor (beta chain) emerged from a study of blood T cell repertoires in COVID-19. Study background: The United States, Italy and Spain provided the acute and convalescent COVID-19 samples. T cells, B-cell-depleted T cells, or PBMCs supplied cDNA or gDNA.

V shed 2 bases and J 0 bases; nucleotides not matched to a gene: 8. The CDR3 is 18 residues long. Looked up from germline, CDR1 is MGHRA and CDR2 is YSYEKL. In the source study's methods: Amplifying reference gene primers gave estimates of nucleated cell counts. Data came from immunoSEQ multiplex PCR; TCRdb stores just in-frame clones and leaves some out. The V and J calls and clone size were taken over from that table, and D and trimming were inferred from the DNA. The sample consists of about 120,000 clones, 75% to 90% of them appearing once. Input material: peripheral blood. This clonotype was obtained from a man in his forties with acute or convalescent COVID-19. The chain is built from TRBV4-1 and TRBJ1-1; 11 bases line up with TRBD1. CDR3 coding DNA: TGCGCCAGCAGCCAACCCGGGACAGGGGGTTTATTGAACACTGAAGCTTTCTTT. Translation: CASSQPGTGGLLNTEAFF.